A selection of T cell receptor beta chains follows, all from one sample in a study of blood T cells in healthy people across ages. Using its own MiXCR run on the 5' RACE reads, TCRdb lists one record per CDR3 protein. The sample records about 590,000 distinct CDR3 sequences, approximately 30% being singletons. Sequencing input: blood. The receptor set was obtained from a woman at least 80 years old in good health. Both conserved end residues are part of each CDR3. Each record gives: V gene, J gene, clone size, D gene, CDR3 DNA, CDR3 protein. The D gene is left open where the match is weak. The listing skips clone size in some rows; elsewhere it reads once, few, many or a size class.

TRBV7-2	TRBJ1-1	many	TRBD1	TGTGCCAGCAGGCAGACAGGGCGCGCTTTCTTT	CASRQTGRAFF
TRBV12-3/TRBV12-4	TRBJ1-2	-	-	TGTGCCAGCAGTTTAGCCAGGGAGTATGGCTGCACCTTC	CASSLAREYGCTF
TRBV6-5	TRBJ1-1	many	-	TGTGCCAGCAGTGCTAGGAGGTTCTTGACTGAAGCTTTCTTT	CASSARRFLTEAFF
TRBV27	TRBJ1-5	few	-	TGTGCCAGCAGACGGGACACCGGCGACTATAGCAATCAGCCCCAGCATTTT	CASRRDTGDYSNQPQHF
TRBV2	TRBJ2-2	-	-	TGTGCCAGCGGTATGATTAGGGCTACCGGGGAGCTGTTTTTT	CASGMIRATGELFF
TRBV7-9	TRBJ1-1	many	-	TGTGCCGGAGGACGGAAAGACACTGAAGCTTTCTTT	CAGGRKDTEAFF
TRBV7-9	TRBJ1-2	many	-	TGTGCCAGCAGCTTAGCGGAGGGATCTGGCTACACCTTC	CASSLAEGSGYTF
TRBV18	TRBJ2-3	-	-	TGTGCCAGCTCACCGGCAGTTAGCACAGATACGCAGTATTTT	CASSPAVSTDTQYF
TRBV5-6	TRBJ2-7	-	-	TGTGCCAGCAGCTTGGGGGCTACCTCCTACAATGAGCAGTACTTC	CASSLGATSYNEQYF
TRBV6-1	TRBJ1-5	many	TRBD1	TGTGCCAGCAGTGACCCCGGGACAGGGAATTATCAGCCCCAGCATTTT	CASSDPGTGNYQPQHF
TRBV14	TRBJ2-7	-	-	TGTGCCAGCAGCCAAGTTCCGCCCTACGAGCAGTACTTC	CASSQVPPYEQYF
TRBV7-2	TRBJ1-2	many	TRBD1	TGTGCCAGCAGTCGCCGGCCCGGGGACAGGGCGCTCTATGGCTACACCTTC	CASSRRPGDRALYGYTF
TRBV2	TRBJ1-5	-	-	TGTGCCAGCATGAATGCCGGACCAAATCAGCCCCAGCATTTT	CASMNAGPNQPQHF
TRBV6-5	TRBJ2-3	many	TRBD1	TGTGCCAGCAGTTACACAACCCCGGGACAGGGGGAATTCGGGACGCAGTATTTT	CASSYTTPGQGEFGTQYF
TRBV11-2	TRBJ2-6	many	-	TGTGCCAGCAGCTTAGATAGCGCTGGGGCCAACGTCCTGACTTTC	CASSLDSAGANVLTF
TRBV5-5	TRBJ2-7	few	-	TGTGCCAGCAGGGGGGCCGTTGGCGAGCAGTACTTC	CASRGAVGEQYF
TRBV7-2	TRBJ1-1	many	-	TGTGCCAGCAGCCAGACATGGAACACTGAAGCTTTCTTT	CASSQTWNTEAFF
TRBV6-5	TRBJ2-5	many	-	TGTGCCAGCAGTCAGGCCTTAGCGTCAGAGACCCAGTACTTC	CASSQALASETQYF
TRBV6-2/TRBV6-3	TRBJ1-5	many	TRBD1	TGTGCCAGCAGTCGGACAGGGAACGGTCAGCCCCAGCATTTT	CASSRTGNGQPQHF
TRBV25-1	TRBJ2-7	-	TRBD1	TGTGCCAGCAGTCCTCTACCCGGGACAGGGACACCCTACGAGCAGTACTTC	CASSPLPGTGTPYEQYF
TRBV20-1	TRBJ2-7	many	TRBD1	TGCAGTGCACGACAGGGGGCCCACGAGCAGTACTTC	CSARQGAHEQYF
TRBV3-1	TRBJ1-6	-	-	TGTGCCAGCAGCCTCTCTGGTGGAGGGGTATCGGATTCACCCCTCCACTTT	CASSLSGGGVSDSPLHF
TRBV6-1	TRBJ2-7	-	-	TGTGCCAGAGACTCTGACACAGGCGATTATAGCTCCTACGAGCAGTACTTC	CARDSDTGDYSSYEQYF
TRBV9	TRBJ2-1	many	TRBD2	TGTGCCAGCAGGCAGACCGGGACTAGCTCCTACAATGAGCAGTTCTTC	CASRQTGTSSYNEQFF
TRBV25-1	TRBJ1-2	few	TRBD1	TGTGCCAGCAGTCCCCCGGGACAGCCGGGGGGTGGCTACACCTTC	CASSPPGQPGGGYTF
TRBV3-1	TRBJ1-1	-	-	TGTGCCAGCAGCCAAGTGGACGGGAACACTGAAGCTTTCTTT	CASSQVDGNTEAFF
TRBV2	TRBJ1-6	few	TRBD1	TGTGCCAGCAGTGATGGGGACAGGGGTTCACCCCTCCACTTT	CASSDGDRGSPLHF
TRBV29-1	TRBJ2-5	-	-	TGCAGCGCGCAGCGGGTCCAAGAGACCCAGTACTTC	CSAQRVQETQYF